This T cell receptor beta chain appears in the sequencing data of a study of shared clonotypes between healthy human individuals. The study, taken as a whole, reports: Sequencing depth was predicted to influence how clonotypes are shared among donors. A handful of donors showed sharing of approximately 5% of naive CD4 clonotypes. Generally, estimated richness proved larger in naive subsets than it did in memory subsets.

A note on this clone: Its target is not known.

Trimming removed 0 bases from V and 4 bases from J; junction bases left unmatched: 4. CDR3 size: 16 residues. Each subset's genomic DNA was shared equally among a number of immunoSEQ plates. Some clones are missing from TCRdb's copy, which holds only in-frame ones; the method was immunoSEQ multiplex PCR. The sample has 2 million to 2.5 million clones, approximately 94% seen once. The chain joins TRBV23-1 to TRBJ2-1; 9 positions agree with TRBD1. TRBV23-1 is an ORF for which the function is uncertain. The material sequenced was naive CD4+ T cells sorted from blood. The subset was: CD45RA+ positively selected. This receptor was identified in a man aged 18 to 35 in good health. CDR3 DNA: TGCGCCAGCAGTCAATCGGGACAGGGCCGATACAATGAGCAGTTCTTC. This translates into CASSQSGQGRYNEQFF.